Each of the 14 T cell receptor beta chains below was sequenced from the same sample in a study of OX40 agonist ivuxolimab in advanced cancers. Profiled with immunoSEQ multiplex PCR; TCRdb holds only in-frame clones, not every one. The table lists 76,000 or so clones, roughly nine tenths of them singletons. Sequencing was performed on CD4+ or CD8+ T cells sorted from blood, taken in a trial of the OX40 agonist ivuxolimab. The receptors originated from an adult with an advanced solid tumor such as melanoma, head and neck, liver or kidney cancer.

This clone has only one observation. This chain joins TRBV18 and TRBJ1-3, with D perhaps TRBD1 (5 bases). V lost 8 bases and J 0 bases, leaving 14 bases between the germline ends. The CDR3 has 15 residues. Germline lookup yields CDR1 KGHSH and CDR2 LQKENI. CDR3 sequence: CASQIDSSSGNTIYF. For the CDR3, the DNA is TGTGCCAGCCAGATAGACAGTAGCTCTGGAAACACCATATATTTT.

The V gene is TRBV5-1, the J gene TRBJ1-3; D not resolved. The CDR3 is 16 amino acids. Trimming cost V 4 bases and J 0 bases, with 14 bases left between them. Germline CDR1 reads SGHRS; CDR2 reads YFSETQ. The CDR3 DNA reads as TGCGCCAGCAGCAACTTGGAGATAAACTCTGGAAACACCATATATTTT. The encoded protein is CASSNLEINSGNTIYF. Complete variable domain (other parts from reference TRBV5-1 and TRBJ1-3): KAGVTQTPRYLIKTRGQQVTLSCSPISGHRSVSWYQQTPGQGLQFLFEYFSETQRNKGNFPGRFSGRQFSNSRSEMNVSTLELGDSALYLCASSNLEINSGNTIYFGEGSWLTVV.

This chain uses TRBV19 with TRBJ2-7; 9 bases are shared with TRBD2. V was pared by 1 base and J by 3 bases, with 7 bases of the junction left unmatched. The CDR3 length is 16 residues. Germline V lookup: CDR1 LNHDA, CDR2 SQIVND (reference sequence). CDR3 in DNA: TGTGCCAGTAGTATAGTAGGGACTAGCTTCCTCTACGAGCAGTACTTC. It codes for CASSIVGTSFLYEQYF.

The rearrangement joins TRBV11-3 to TRBJ1-1; TRBD1 aligns across 8 bases. This CDR3 is 14 amino acids long. Germline trimming cut 5 bases from V and 8 bases from J; bases unmatched to any gene: 10. Looked up from germline, CDR1 is SGHNT and CDR2 is YENEEA. The CDR3 nucleotides read TGTGCCAGCAGCACTCGGACAGGGAAGGCCGAAGCTTTCTTT. This encodes CASSTRTGKAEAFF.

The rearrangement links TRBV19 to TRBJ2-1; TRBD2 is a possible D gene (7 bases). The V end was cut by 10 bases, the J end by 5 bases, with 21 bases between. In germline, CDR1 is LNHDA, CDR2 SQIVND (reference sequence). CDR3 length: 15 amino acids. In DNA form, the CDR3 reads TGTGCCACCCGTGGCGGGGGCCCCTTAGACAATGAGCAGTTCTTC. Its protein is CATRGGGPLDNEQFF. Looking up the rest from reference TRBV19 and TRBJ2-1 gives the full variable domain: DGGITQSPKYLFRKEGQNVTLSCEQNLNHDAMYWYRQDPGQGLRLIYYSQIVNDFQKGDIAEGYSVSREKKESFPLTVTSAQKNPTAFYLCATRGGGPLDNEQFFGPGTRLTVL.

This clone was recorded only once. The chain couples TRBV6-1 to TRBJ1-5; 9 bases match TRBD1. V lost 6 bases, J lost 3 bases, and 3 bases stayed unmatched. Per the germline V gene, CDR1 is MNHNS and CDR2 is SASEGT. The CDR3 contains 14 residues. The CDR3 DNA reads TGTGCCAGCAGACGACAGGGGGACAATCAGCCCCAGCATTTT. It encodes CASRRQGDNQPQHF.

The chain couples TRBV7-2 to TRBJ1-3, with D possibly matching TRBD1 (5 bases). Germline V gene sequence: CDR1 SGHTA, CDR2 FQGNSA. V was shortened by 5 bases and J by 2 bases, with 13 bases between the two germline ends. The CDR3 length is 15 residues. The CDR3 DNA is TGTGCCAGCAGCCTTCAGGGTCTTACTGGAAACACCATATATTTT. It translates to CASSLQGLTGNTIYF.

The V gene is TRBV5-1, the J gene TRBJ1-1; D is ambiguous. Germline CDR1 reads SGHRS; CDR2 reads YFSETQ. Deletions cut 0 bases from V and 0 bases from J, with 6 bases between. The CDR3 loop spans 14 amino acids. The CDR3 loop is CASSLDGMNTEAFF. DNA for the CDR3: TGCGCCAGCAGCTTGGACGGAATGAACACTGAAGCTTTCTTT.

The chain joins TRBV11-2 to TRBJ1-6; D not certain. This CDR3 has 16 amino acids. The V end was cut by 2 bases, the J end by 6 bases, with 14 bases between. Germline CDR1 and CDR2: SGHAT and FQNNGV. The DNA of the CDR3 is TGTGCCAGCAGCTTACAGGCGGGGATGAGTAATTCACCCCTCCACTTT. It specifies CASSLQAGMSNSPLHF. The full variable domain, completed using reference TRBV11-2 and TRBJ1-6, is EAGVAQSPRYKIIEKRQSVAFWCNPISGHATLYWYQQILGQGPKLLIQFQNNGVVDDSQLPKDRFSAERLKGVDSTLKIQPAKLEDSAVYLCASSLQAGMSNSPLHFGNGTRLTVT.

With regard to this clone: Distinct nucleotide sequences in the sample also encode this CDR3. The rearrangement links TRBV18 to TRBJ2-7; 8 bases are shared with TRBD2. With 3 bases clipped from V and 4 bases from J, the junction kept 5 bases outside the gene matches. The germline gives CDR1 KGHSH, CDR2 LQKENI. This CDR3 is 14 amino acids long. The DNA of the CDR3 is TGTGCCAGCTCACCGGGACTAGATTCGTACGAGCAGTACTTC. It is translated as CASSPGLDSYEQYF.

This clone was recorded once. The rearrangement uses TRBV6-6 and TRBJ2-1; 8 bases are shared with TRBD1. The V gene end was trimmed by 5 bases and the J gene end by 6 bases; junction bases not matched to a gene: 0. Germline-derived CDR1 and CDR2 are MNHNY and SVGAGI (reference sequence). The CDR3 spans 12 residues. The CDR3 coding sequence is TGTGCCAGCAGTACAGGGGGCAATGAGCAGTTCTTC. Protein sequence: CASSTGGNEQFF.

The chain has TRBV6-1 and TRBJ1-2, with D perhaps TRBD1 (5 bases). The germline V gene has CDR1 MNHNS and CDR2 SASEGT. The CDR3 is 13 amino acids. V was trimmed by 6 bases and J by 8 bases, leaving 16 bases between them. As DNA, the CDR3 is TGTGCCAGCAGCCCCAGTCAGGGTGGAGGCTACACCTTC. This encodes CASSPSQGGGYTF.

J is TRBJ2-5 and V is TRBV7-2, with 16 bases fitting TRBD2. Germline V gene sequence: CDR1 SGHTA, CDR2 FQGNSA. This CDR3 contains 16 residues. With 3 bases clipped from V and 5 bases from J, the junction kept 3 bases outside the gene matches. The CDR3 sequence: CASSLGTSGGAETQYF. The DNA for the CDR3 is TGTGCCAGCAGCTTGGGGACTAGCGGGGGGGCGGAGACCCAGTACTTC.

V is TRBV4-3 and J is TRBJ1-4; 9 bases map to TRBD1. V lost 1 base to trimming and J lost 7 bases; unmatched junction nucleotides: 7. The CDR3 spans 16 residues. CDR1 and CDR2 (germline): LGHNA, YSLEER. In DNA form, the CDR3 reads TGCGCCAGCAGCCAAGGGAGAGGGACAGGGCGTGAAAAACTGTTTTTT. Its translation: CASSQGRGTGREKLFF.